Given below is one T cell receptor (beta chain) in context. Original processing methods: For nucleated cells, counts were estimated from reference gene primer amplification. TCRdb's copy holds only in-frame clones and misses some; the assay was immunoSEQ multiplex PCR. V and J calls and clone size are copied from that table; D and trimming were computed from the DNA. The data contain around 120,000 clones, 80% to 90% of them seen just once; the ten biggest clones take up under 30%. This sample was included in a study of blood T cell repertoires in COVID-19. Germline trimming cut 5 bases from V and 1 base from J; bases unmatched to any gene: 4. Germline CDR1 reads LNHDA; CDR2 reads SQIVND (reference sequence). The CDR3 runs 15 residues.

The origin of this receptor is a woman aged 70-85 years with acute or convalescent COVID-19. Sequencing used peripheral blood. This chain uses TRBV19 with TRBJ2-3; 9 bases match TRBD2. Here the CDR3 DNA reads TGTGCCAGTAGTCTTTCTAGCGGGGGCACAGATACGCAGTATTTT. This translates into CASSLSSGGTDTQYF.